This entry describes one T cell receptor (beta chain). Its cognate antigen is unknown. Pregnancy or lactation, uncontrolled infections and other autoimmune diseases were grounds for excluding patients. Someone took the PBMCs out of 8.5 to 10 ml of fresh peripheral blood. Trimming left V 10 bases short and J 5 bases short, with 14 bases between. There are 12 residues in the CDR3. Germline CDR1 MGHDK, CDR2 SYGVNS. The data derive from a study of Graves' ophthalmopathy and Graves' hyperthyroidism. On the study more broadly: The blood sample was drawn at first diagnosis and before any treatment. Study conclusions and caveats: The study's model predicted ophthalmopathy progression at roughly 64% sensitivity and 72.22% specificity.

The TCR beta CDR3 regions underwent amplification from RNA transcripts. Scientists carried out first-round RT-PCR using HTBI primers and then a second-round multiplex PCR. Using its own MiXCR run on the multiplex PCR reads, TCRdb lists one record per CDR3 protein. The data contain hundreds of thousands of distinct CDR3 sequences, over 40% of them singletons. The TCR sequence derives from an adult man with Graves' ophthalmopathy. Sequenced material: peripheral blood. V is TRBV25-1 and J is TRBJ2-5; D uncertain. In nucleotides, the CDR3 is TGTGCCACACGGGCGCTGGGGGAGACCCAGTACTTC. The encoded protein is CATRALGETQYF. Filled out from reference TRBV25-1 and TRBJ2-5, the complete variable domain reads EADIYQTPRYLVIGTGKKITLECSQTMGHDKMYWYQQDPGMELHLIHYSYGVNSTEKGDLSSESTVSRIRTEHFPLTLESARPSHTSQYLCATRALGETQYFGPGTRLLVL.